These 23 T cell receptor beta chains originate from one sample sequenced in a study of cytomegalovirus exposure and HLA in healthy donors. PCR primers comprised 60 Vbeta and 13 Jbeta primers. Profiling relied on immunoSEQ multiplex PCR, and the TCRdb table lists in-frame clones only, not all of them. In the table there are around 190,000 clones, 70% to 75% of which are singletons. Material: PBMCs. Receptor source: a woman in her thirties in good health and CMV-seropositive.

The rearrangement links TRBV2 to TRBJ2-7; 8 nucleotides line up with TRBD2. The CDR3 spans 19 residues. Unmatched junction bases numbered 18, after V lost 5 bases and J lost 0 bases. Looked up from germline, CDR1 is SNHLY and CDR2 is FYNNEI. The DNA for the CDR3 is TGTGCCAGCAGTCGCAAACTAGCGGACACCAATAAGAGCTCCTACGAGCAGTACTTC. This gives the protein CASSRKLADTNKSSYEQYF.

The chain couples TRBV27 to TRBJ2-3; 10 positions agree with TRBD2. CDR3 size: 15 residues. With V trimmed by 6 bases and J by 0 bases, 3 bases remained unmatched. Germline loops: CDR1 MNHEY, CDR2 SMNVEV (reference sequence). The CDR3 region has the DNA TGTGCCAGCAGCACTAGCGGGGAAAGCACAGATACGCAGTATTTT. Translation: CASSTSGESTDTQYF.

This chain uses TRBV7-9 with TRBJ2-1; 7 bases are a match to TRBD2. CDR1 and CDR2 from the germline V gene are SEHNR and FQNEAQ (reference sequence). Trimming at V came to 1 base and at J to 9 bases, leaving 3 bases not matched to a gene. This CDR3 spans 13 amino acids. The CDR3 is CASSLGASGEQFF. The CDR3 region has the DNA TGTGCCAGCAGCTTAGGAGCTAGCGGTGAGCAGTTCTTC.

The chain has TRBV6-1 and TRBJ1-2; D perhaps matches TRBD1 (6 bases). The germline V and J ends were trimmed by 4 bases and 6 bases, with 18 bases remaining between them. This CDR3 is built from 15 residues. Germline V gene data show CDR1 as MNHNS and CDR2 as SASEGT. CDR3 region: CASSVEPGGADGYTF. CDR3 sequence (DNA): TGTGCCAGCAGTGTCGAACCTGGGGGCGCGGATGGCTACACCTTC.

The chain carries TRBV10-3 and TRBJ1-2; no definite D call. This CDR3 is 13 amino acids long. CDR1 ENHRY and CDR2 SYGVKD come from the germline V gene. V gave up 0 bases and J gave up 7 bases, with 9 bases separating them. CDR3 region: CAISESYGGGYTF. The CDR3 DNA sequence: TGTGCCATCAGTGAGTCCTACGGCGGTGGCTACACCTTC.

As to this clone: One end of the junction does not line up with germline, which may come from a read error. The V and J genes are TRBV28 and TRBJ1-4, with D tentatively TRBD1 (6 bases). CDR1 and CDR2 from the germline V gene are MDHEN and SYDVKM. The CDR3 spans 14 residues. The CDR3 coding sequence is TGTGCCAGCAGGCAGGGGACAACTAATGGAAAACTGTTTTTT. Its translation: CASRQGTTNGKLFF.

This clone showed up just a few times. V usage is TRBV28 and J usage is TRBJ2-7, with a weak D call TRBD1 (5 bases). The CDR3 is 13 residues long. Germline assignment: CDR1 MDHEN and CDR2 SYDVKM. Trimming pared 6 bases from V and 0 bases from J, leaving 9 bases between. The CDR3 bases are TGTGCCAGCAGAGACAGAAGCTCCTACGAGCAGTACTTC. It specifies CASRDRSSYEQYF. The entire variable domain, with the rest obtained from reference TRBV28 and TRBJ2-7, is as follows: DVKVTQSSRYLVKRTGEKVFLECVQDMDHENMFWYRQDPGLGLRLIYFSYDVKMKEKGDIPEGYSVSREKKERFSLILESASTNQTSMYLCASRDRSSYEQYFGPGTRLTVT.

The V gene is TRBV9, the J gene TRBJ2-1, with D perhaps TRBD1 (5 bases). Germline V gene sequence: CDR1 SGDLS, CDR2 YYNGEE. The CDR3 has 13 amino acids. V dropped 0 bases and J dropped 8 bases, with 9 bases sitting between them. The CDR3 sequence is CASSVALGDEQFF. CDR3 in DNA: TGTGCCAGCAGCGTAGCTCTAGGGGATGAGCAGTTCTTC. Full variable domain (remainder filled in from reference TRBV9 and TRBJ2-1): DSGVTQTPKHLITATGQRVTLRCSPRSGDLSVYWYQQSLDQGLQFLIQYYNGEERAKGNILERFSAQQFPDLHSELNLSSLELGDSALYFCASSVALGDEQFFGPGTRLTVL.

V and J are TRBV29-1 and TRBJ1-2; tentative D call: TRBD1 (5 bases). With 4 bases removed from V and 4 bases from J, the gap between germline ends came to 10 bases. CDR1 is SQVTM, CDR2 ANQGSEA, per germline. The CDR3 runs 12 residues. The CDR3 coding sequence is TGCAGCGTTGTACGGCAGGGCTATGGCTACACCTTC. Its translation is CSVVRQGYGYTF.

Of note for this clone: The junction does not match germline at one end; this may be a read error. As DNA, the CDR3 is TGTGCCAGCAGTGATCACGGACAGGGCAAGCAGCCCCAGCATTTT. Its protein product is CASSDHGQGKQPQHF. The rearrangement uses TRBV6-1 and TRBJ1-5; TRBD1 matches at 8 bases. Germline values: CDR1 MNHNS, CDR2 SASEGT. The CDR3 contains 15 residues.

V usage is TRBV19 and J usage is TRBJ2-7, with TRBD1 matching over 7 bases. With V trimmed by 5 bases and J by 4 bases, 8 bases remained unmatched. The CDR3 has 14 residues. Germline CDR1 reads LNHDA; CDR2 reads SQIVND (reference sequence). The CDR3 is CASSAAGGWYEQYF. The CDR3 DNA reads TGTGCCAGTAGTGCAGCAGGGGGTTGGTACGAGCAGTACTTC.

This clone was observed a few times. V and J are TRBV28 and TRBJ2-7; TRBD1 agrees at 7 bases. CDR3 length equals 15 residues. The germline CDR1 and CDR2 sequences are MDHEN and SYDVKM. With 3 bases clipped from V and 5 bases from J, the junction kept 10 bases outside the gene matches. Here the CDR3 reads CASSFPQTGKDEQYF. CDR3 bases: TGTGCCAGCAGTTTCCCCCAGACAGGGAAGGACGAGCAGTACTTC.

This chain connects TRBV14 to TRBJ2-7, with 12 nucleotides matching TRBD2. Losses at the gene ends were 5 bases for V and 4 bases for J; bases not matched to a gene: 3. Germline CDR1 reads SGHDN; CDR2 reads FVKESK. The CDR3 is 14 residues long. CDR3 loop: CASSGLAGPYEQYF. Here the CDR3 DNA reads TGTGCCAGCAGCGGACTAGCGGGACCATACGAGCAGTACTTC.

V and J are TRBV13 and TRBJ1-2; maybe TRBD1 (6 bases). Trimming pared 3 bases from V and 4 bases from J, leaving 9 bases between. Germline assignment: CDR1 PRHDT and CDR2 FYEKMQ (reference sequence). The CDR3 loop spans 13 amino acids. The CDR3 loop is CASSLQGTYGYTF. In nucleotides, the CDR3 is TGTGCCAGCAGCTTGCAGGGGACCTATGGCTACACCTTC. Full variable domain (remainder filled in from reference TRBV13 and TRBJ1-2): AAGVIQSPRHLIKEKRETATLKCYPIPRHDTVYWYQQGPGQDPQFLISFYEKMQSDKGSIPDRFSAQQFSDYHSELNMSSLELGDSALYFCASSLQGTYGYTFGSGTRLTVV.

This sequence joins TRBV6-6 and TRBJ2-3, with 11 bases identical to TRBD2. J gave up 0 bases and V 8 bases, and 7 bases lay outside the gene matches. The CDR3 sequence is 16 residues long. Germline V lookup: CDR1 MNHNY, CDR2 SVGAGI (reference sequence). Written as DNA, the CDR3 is TGTGCCAGCGGGGGGGGACTAGCGGATAGCACAGATACGCAGTATTTT. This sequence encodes CASGGGLADSTDTQYF.

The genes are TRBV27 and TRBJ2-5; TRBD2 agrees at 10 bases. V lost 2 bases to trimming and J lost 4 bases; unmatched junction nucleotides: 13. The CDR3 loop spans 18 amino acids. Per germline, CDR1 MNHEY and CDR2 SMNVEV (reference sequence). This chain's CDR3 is CASSLRLAGTGLRETQYF. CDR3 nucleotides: TGTGCCAGCAGTTTAAGACTAGCGGGCACCGGCCTCCGAGAGACCCAGTACTTC.

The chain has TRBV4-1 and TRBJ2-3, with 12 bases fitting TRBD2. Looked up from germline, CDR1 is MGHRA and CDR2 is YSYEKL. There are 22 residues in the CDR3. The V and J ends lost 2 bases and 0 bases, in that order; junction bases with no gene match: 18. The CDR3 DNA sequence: TGCGCCAGCAGCCAACCGTTTCGGAAGACTAGCGGGAGATCAGCAAGCACAGATACGCAGTATTTT. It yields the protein CASSQPFRKTSGRSASTDTQYF.

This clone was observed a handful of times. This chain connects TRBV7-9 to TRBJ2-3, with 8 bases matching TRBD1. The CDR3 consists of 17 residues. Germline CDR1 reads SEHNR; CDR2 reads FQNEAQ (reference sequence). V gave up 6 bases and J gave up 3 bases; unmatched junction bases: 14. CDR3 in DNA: TGTGCCAGCAGAATACCGACAGGGGTCAATAGGACAGATACGCAGTATTTT. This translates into CASRIPTGVNRTDTQYF.

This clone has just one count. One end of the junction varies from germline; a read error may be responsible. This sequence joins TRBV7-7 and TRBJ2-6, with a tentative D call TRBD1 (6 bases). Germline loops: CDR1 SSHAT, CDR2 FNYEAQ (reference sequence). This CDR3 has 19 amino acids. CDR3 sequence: CASSVQGNKDPSGANVLTF. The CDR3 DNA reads TGTGCTAGCAGCGTACAGGGTAATAAAGACCCGTCTGGGGCCAACGTCCTGACTTTC.

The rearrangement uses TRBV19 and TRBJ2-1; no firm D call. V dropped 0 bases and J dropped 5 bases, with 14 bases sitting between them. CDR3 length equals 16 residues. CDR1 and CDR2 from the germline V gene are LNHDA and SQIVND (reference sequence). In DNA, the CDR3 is TGTGCCAGTAGTATAGAGCCCCTAGGCCCTAACAATGAGCAGTTCTTC. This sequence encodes CASSIEPLGPNNEQFF.

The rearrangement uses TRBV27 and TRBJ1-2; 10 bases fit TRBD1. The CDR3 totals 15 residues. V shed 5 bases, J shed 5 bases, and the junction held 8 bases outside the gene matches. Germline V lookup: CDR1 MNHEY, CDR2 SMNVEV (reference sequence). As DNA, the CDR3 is TGTGCCAGCAGTCCAGCCGGGACAGGGGTGTATGGCTACACCTTC. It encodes CASSPAGTGVYGYTF.

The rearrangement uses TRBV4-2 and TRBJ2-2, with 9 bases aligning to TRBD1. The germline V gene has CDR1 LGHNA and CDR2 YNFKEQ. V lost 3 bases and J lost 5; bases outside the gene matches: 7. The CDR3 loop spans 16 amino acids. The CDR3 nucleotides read TGTGCCAGCAGCCAGAGGGGACAGGGCGGTACCGGGGAGCTGTTTTTT. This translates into CASSQRGQGGTGELFF.

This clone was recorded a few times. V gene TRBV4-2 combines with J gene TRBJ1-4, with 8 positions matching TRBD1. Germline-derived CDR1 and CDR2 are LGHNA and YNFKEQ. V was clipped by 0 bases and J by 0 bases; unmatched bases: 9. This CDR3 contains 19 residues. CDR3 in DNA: TGTGCCAGCAGCCAAGAGGGAACCCAGGGGGCCCCAACTAATGAAAAACTGTTTTTT. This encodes CASSQEGTQGAPTNEKLFF.